Listed here are 16 T cell receptor beta chains from one sample, sequenced in a study of T cell responses to AZD1222 COVID-19 vaccine. Sequenced by immunoSEQ multiplex PCR; TCRdb stores in-frame clones only, minus some. Among roughly 80,000 clones listed, roughly 90% were seen once. The sample consisted of peripheral blood, taken on day 0 of AZD1222 vaccination. The receptors originated from an adult in good health.

This chain connects TRBV6-2 or TRBV6-3 to TRBJ1-1, with D maybe TRBD1 (5 bases). Germline values: CDR1 MNHEY, CDR2 SVGEGT. There are 15 residues in the CDR3. V dropped 0 bases and J dropped 5 bases, with 13 bases sitting between them. CDR3 nucleotide sequence: TGTGCCAGCAGTTACTCGGGCCAGGGAGCGACTGAAGCTTTCTTT. It codes for CASSYSGQGATEAFF.

The chain recombines TRBV2 with TRBJ2-1; no definite D call. The CDR3 loop spans 14 amino acids. The V gene lost 2 bases and the J gene lost 2 bases, with 7 bases spanning the gap. Germline lookup yields CDR1 SNHLY and CDR2 FYNNEI. CDR3 sequence (DNA): TGTGCCAGCAGTGAATTGGGGACCTACAATGAGCAGTTCTTC. Translated: CASSELGTYNEQFF.

J is TRBJ1-5 and V is TRBV18; D is ambiguous. This CDR3 spans 12 amino acids. Per the germline V gene, CDR1 is KGHSH and CDR2 is LQKENI. The V and J ends lost 2 bases and 7 bases respectively, with 6 bases between them. The CDR3 DNA sequence: TGTGCCAGCTCACCAGAAGGGCAGCCCCAGCATTTT. Its protein product is CASSPEGQPQHF.

The rearrangement links TRBV4-2 to TRBJ2-4, with a possible D match to TRBD2 (5 bases). Deletions cut 0 bases from V and 0 bases from J, with 15 bases between. Germline V gene sequence: CDR1 LGHNA, CDR2 YNFKEQ. The CDR3 is 18 amino acids. DNA for the CDR3: TGTGCCAGCAGCCAAGAAGCGAGCGGCGGTCTAGCCAAAAACATTCAGTACTTC. The encoded protein is CASSQEASGGLAKNIQYF.

The chain joins TRBV21-1 to TRBJ2-5; TRBD1 is the table's D call and was not checked against the DNA. TRBV21-1 is labeled a pseudogene. CDR3 length: 14 residues. The CDR3 DNA is TGTGCCAGCAGCAAAGCGAAAAGGGGAGAGACCCAGTACTTC. This gives the protein CASSKAKRGETQYF.

The chain couples TRBV11-3 to TRBJ2-1; D unclear. The CDR3 contains 12 residues. The germline gives CDR1 SGHNT, CDR2 YENEEA. With 3 bases removed from V and 3 bases from J, the gap between germline ends came to 3 bases. The CDR3 nucleotides are TGTGCCAGCAGCTTCAGCTACAATGAGCAGTTCTTC. Amino acid sequence: CASSFSYNEQFF.

The J gene is TRBJ1-1, the V gene TRBV29-1, with D possibly being TRBD1 (5 bases). Germline V gene sequence: CDR1 SQVTM, CDR2 ANQGSEA. CDR3 length equals 14 residues. The V end lost 2 bases, the J end lost 0 bases, and 10 bases lay between the germline ends. In DNA, the CDR3 is TGCAGCGTTGAACCAGGGACGATGAACACTGAAGCTTTCTTT. As protein: CSVEPGTMNTEAFF.

The chain uses TRBV12-3 or TRBV12-4 and TRBJ1-1, with D unclear. This CDR3 region has 13 residues. V was cut by 2 bases and J by 1 base, with 5 bases left in between. CDR3 sequence reads: CASSLQPNTEAFF. CDR3 DNA: TGTGCCAGCAGTTTACAGCCGAACACTGAAGCTTTCTTT.

The CDR3 sequence: CASRKGTGTDGNQPQHF. The CDR3 nucleotides read TGTGCCAGCAGGAAGGGTACCGGGACAGATGGAAATCAGCCCCAGCATTTT. V is TRBV2 and J is TRBJ1-5; 7 positions match TRBD1. Germline V gives CDR1 SNHLY, CDR2 FYNNEI. The CDR3 sequence is 17 residues long. Trimming took 6 bases from V and 4 from J; bases not matched to a gene: 15.

This chain connects TRBV11-3 to TRBJ2-2; 11 nucleotides agree with TRBD2. CDR3 length: 16 amino acids. The ends lost 4 bases at V and 4 bases at J; junction bases unmatched: 5. CDR1 and CDR2 (germline): SGHNT, YENEEA. The CDR3 DNA sequence: TGTGCCAGCAGCTCAAGACTAGCGGGAACCACCGGGGAGCTGTTTTTT. This codes for CASSSRLAGTTGELFF.

This sequence joins TRBV11-2 and TRBJ2-1, with a possible D match to TRBD2 (5 bases). V lost 7 bases, J lost 0 bases, and 16 bases lay in between. The germline gives CDR1 SGHAT, CDR2 FQNNGV. The CDR3 spans 16 residues. DNA for the CDR3: TGTGCCAGCACCTTGGGTTTAGCGCCCTCCTACAATGAGCAGTTCTTC. The encoded protein is CASTLGLAPSYNEQFF.

This sequence joins TRBV6-2 or TRBV6-3 and TRBJ1-1; a possible D gene is TRBD1 (6 bases). V was pared by 0 bases and J by 7 bases, with 6 bases between. This CDR3 region has 12 residues. The V gene's germline CDR1 is MNHEY and CDR2 SVGEGT. The CDR3 DNA reads TGTGCCAGCAGTTACTCGACAGGTGAAGCTTTCTTT. Translating gives CASSYSTGEAFF.

Of note for this clone: The junction departs from the called germline gene at one end, perhaps through a read error. The rearrangement joins TRBV11-3 to TRBJ2-7, with TRBD2 matching over 11 bases. The CDR3 is 15 amino acids. Germline loops: CDR1 SGHNT, CDR2 YENEEA. The CDR3 loop is CASRLAGGSSYEQYF. The CDR3 DNA sequence: TGTGCCAGCAGGTTAGCGGGAGGGAGCTCCTACGAGCAGTACTTC.

The chain is built from TRBV5-5 and TRBJ2-1, with 10 positions matching TRBD1. This CDR3 spans 16 amino acids. Losses at the gene ends were 2 bases for V and 2 bases for J; bases not matched to a gene: 4. The germline V gene has CDR1 SGHKS and CDR2 YYEKEE (reference sequence). CDR3 residues: CASSLVGTGAYNEQFF. The CDR3 region has the DNA TGTGCCAGCAGCTTAGTCGGGACAGGGGCCTACAATGAGCAGTTCTTC.

The rearrangement links TRBV11-2 to TRBJ2-3; 8 positions match TRBD2. Germline CDR1 SGHAT, CDR2 FQNNGV. The CDR3 has 17 residues. V gave up 0 bases and J gave up 2 bases; unmatched junction bases: 7. CDR3 loop: CASSLDGGAGATDTQYF. In DNA, the CDR3 is TGTGCCAGCAGCTTAGACGGGGGGGCCGGGGCCACAGATACGCAGTATTTT.

The chain has TRBV11-3 and TRBJ1-2; D might be TRBD1 (6 bases). The CDR3 runs to 12 residues. Germline V lookup: CDR1 SGHNT, CDR2 YENEEA. V lost 6 bases and J lost 7, with 12 bases in between. DNA of the CDR3: TGTGCCAGCAGGGGACACTTCGGTGGCTACACCTTC. This encodes CASRGHFGGYTF.